What follows are 26 T cell receptor beta chains derived from one specimen sequenced in a study of blood T cell repertoires in COVID-19. Repertoires were generated with immunoSEQ multiplex PCR, while TCRdb's copy carries only in-frame clones and drops some. The table lists roughly 43,000 clones, approximately 85% of them singletons. Source material: peripheral blood. These receptors were obtained from a human donor in a cohort sampled during active COVID-19.

V gene TRBV4-1 combines with J gene TRBJ2-7; the match to TRBD1 covers 8 bases. V lost 1 base to trimming and J lost 4 bases; unmatched junction nucleotides: 3. The CDR3 covers 14 residues. Germline CDR1 is MGHRA and CDR2 is YSYEKL. CDR3 sequence: CASSQGTGPYEQYF. The DNA for the CDR3 is TGCGCCAGCAGCCAAGGGACAGGGCCTTACGAGCAGTACTTC.

The chain employs TRBV6-5 and TRBJ2-1; 8 bases align to TRBD2. The CDR3 has 14 amino acids. V dropped 0 bases and J dropped 5; count of bases not matched to a gene: 0. CDR1 and CDR2 from the germline V gene are MNHEY and SVGAGI. CDR3 protein: CASSYSLADNEQFF. The CDR3 DNA is TGTGCCAGCAGTTACTCACTAGCGGACAATGAGCAGTTCTTC.

This clone was recorded a few times. V is TRBV19 and J is TRBJ1-5; 10 bases map to TRBD1. CDR3 size: 15 residues. The germline V gene has CDR1 LNHDA and CDR2 SQIVND (reference sequence). The ends lost 6 bases at V and 2 bases at J; junction bases unmatched: 4. The CDR3, as DNA: TGTGCCAGTAGGGGAGGACAGGGGGGCAATCAGCCCCAGCATTTT. It yields the protein CASRGGQGGNQPQHF.

The chain is built from TRBV7-6 and TRBJ1-6; D gene uncertain. The CDR3 runs 14 residues. The V gene's germline CDR1 is SGHVS and CDR2 FNYEAQ. V was clipped by 2 bases and J by 9 bases, with 11 bases between them. The CDR3 protein is CASSLRREGSPLHF. The DNA for the CDR3 is TGTGCCAGCAGCTTACGCCGCGAGGGTTCACCCCTCCACTTT.

This sequence joins TRBV12-3 or TRBV12-4 and TRBJ1-1, with 10 nucleotides matching TRBD1. The CDR3 loop spans 13 amino acids. V gave up 5 bases and J gave up 3 bases; unmatched junction bases: 0. DNA for the CDR3: TGTGCCAGCAGTGGACAGGGGGACACTGAAGCTTTCTTT. As protein: CASSGQGDTEAFF.

The chain recombines TRBV6-5 with TRBJ2-1, with 9 bases fitting TRBD1. Germline V CDR1 and CDR2: MNHEY, SVGAGI. The ends lost 2 bases at V and 8 bases at J; junction bases unmatched: 4. This CDR3 is 14 amino acids long. The CDR3 reads CASSYHRDRDEQFF. The CDR3 DNA reads TGTGCCAGCAGTTACCACCGGGACAGGGATGAGCAGTTCTTC.

The rearrangement links TRBV3-1 (or the pseudogene TRBV3-2) to TRBJ2-7, with TRBD2 matching over 7 bases. This CDR3 is built from 15 residues. Trimming at V came to 6 bases and at J to 2 bases, leaving 10 bases not matched to a gene. Germline-derived CDR1 and CDR2 are LGHDT and YNNKEL (reference sequence). The chain's CDR3 is CASSPRGGVTYEQYF. In nucleotides, the CDR3 is TGTGCCAGCAGTCCCCGGGGAGGGGTAACCTACGAGCAGTACTTC.

The chain uses TRBV5-1 and TRBJ1-6, with 7 bases aligning to TRBD1. Unmatched junction bases numbered 5, after V lost 0 bases and J lost 5 bases. From germline, CDR1 is SGHRS and CDR2 YFSETQ. CDR3 length: 16 amino acids. Here the CDR3 reads CASSLAGRGDNSPLHF. The CDR3 bases are TGCGCCAGCAGCTTGGCAGGCAGGGGGGATAATTCACCCCTCCACTTT. Drawing the rest from reference TRBV5-1 and TRBJ1-6, the complete variable domain is KAGVTQTPRYLIKTRGQQVTLSCSPISGHRSVSWYQQTPGQGLQFLFEYFSETQRNKGNFPGRFSGRQFSNSRSEMNVSTLELGDSALYLCASSLAGRGDNSPLHFGNGTRLTVT.

A few counts support this clone. This chain joins TRBV6-1 and TRBJ2-5; possibly TRBD1 for D (8 bases). The germline V gene has CDR1 MNHNS and CDR2 SASEGT. V shed 0 bases and J shed 5 bases, with 16 bases lying between them. The CDR3 sequence is 16 residues long. Here the CDR3 DNA reads TGTGCCAGCAGTGAAGCCGACGGACAGGGAGGGGAGACCCAGTACTTC. Translating it yields CASSEADGQGGETQYF.

The rearrangement uses TRBV28 and TRBJ1-4; D is ambiguous. Trimming removed 7 bases at V and 4 bases at J, with 10 bases between. Germline CDR1 reads MDHEN; CDR2 reads SYDVKM. CDR3 size: 13 residues. CDR3 nucleotides: TGTGCCAGCACCATGGCAGTTAATGAAAAACTGTTTTTT. As protein: CASTMAVNEKLFF. Looking up the rest from reference TRBV28 and TRBJ1-4 gives the full variable domain: DVKVTQSSRYLVKRTGEKVFLECVQDMDHENMFWYRQDPGLGLRLIYFSYDVKMKEKGDIPEGYSVSREKKERFSLILESASTNQTSMYLCASTMAVNEKLFFGSGTQLSVL.

This chain links TRBV10-1 with TRBJ2-1; 9 bases map to TRBD2. The trim removed 3 bases at V and 6 bases at J, leaving 6 bases unmatched. This CDR3 is built from 15 residues. Germline assignment: CDR1 WNHNN and CDR2 SYGVQD (reference sequence). As DNA, the CDR3 is TGCGCCAGCAGTGACGCGGCGGGGGGGATCAATGAGCAGTTCTTC. It encodes CASSDAAGGINEQFF.

The chain couples TRBV2 to TRBJ2-3, with 9 positions matching TRBD2. The CDR3 contains 16 residues. Germline CDR1 SNHLY, CDR2 FYNNEI. V was clipped by 0 bases and J by 4 bases; unmatched bases: 5. The CDR3 nucleotides read TGTGCCAGCAGTGAAGCGCTACTAGCGGGTGCAGATACGCAGTATTTT. This sequence encodes CASSEALLAGADTQYF.

V gene TRBV7-8 combines with J gene TRBJ2-1, with 10 bases aligning to TRBD1. J lost 9 bases, V lost 5 bases, and 16 bases had no gene match. The germline V gene has CDR1 SGHVS and CDR2 FQNEAQ. CDR3 length equals 17 residues. DNA for the CDR3: TGTGCCAGCAGCCCCCCTTACCGGACAGGGGGGATCGGTGAGCAGTTCTTC. Translated, it gives CASSPPYRTGGIGEQFF.

The rearrangement links TRBV6-5 to TRBJ2-7, with D uncertain. Germline V lookup: CDR1 MNHEY, CDR2 SVGAGI. With 0 bases removed from V and 2 bases from J, the gap between germline ends came to 11 bases. The CDR3 runs to 15 residues. CDR3 nucleotides: TGTGCCAGCAGTTACTCCCCCACTCGAACCTACGAGCAGTACTTC. It specifies CASSYSPTRTYEQYF.

V and J are TRBV6-5 and TRBJ2-2; 7 bases map to TRBD2. The CDR3 sequence is 13 residues long. The ends lost 7 bases at V and 3 bases at J; junction bases unmatched: 2. CDR1 and CDR2 from the germline V gene are MNHEY and SVGAGI. The CDR3 is CASNGGDTGELFF. The CDR3 region has the DNA TGTGCCAGCAATGGGGGGGACACCGGGGAGCTGTTTTTT.

The chain couples TRBV6-2 or TRBV6-3 to TRBJ1-2; TRBD1 matches at 9 bases. Trimming removed 4 bases from V and 8 bases from J; junction bases left unmatched: 17. CDR3 size: 17 residues. Germline CDR1 is MNHEY and CDR2 is SVGEGT. The CDR3 protein is CASSFEISGTGFKGYTF. CDR3 sequence (DNA): TGTGCCAGCAGTTTTGAAATTTCCGGGACAGGGTTTAAAGGCTACACCTTC.

J is TRBJ1-3 and V is TRBV7-9; a weak D match, TRBD1 (6 bases). V was pared by 6 bases and J by 2 bases, with 14 bases between. This CDR3 region has 15 residues. Germline V CDR1 and CDR2: SEHNR, FQNEAQ (reference sequence). CDR3 sequence: CASRDTGLAGNTIYF. The CDR3 DNA reads as TGTGCCAGCAGGGATACAGGGTTGGCTGGAAACACCATATATTTT.

The rearrangement uses TRBV19 and TRBJ2-1, with a possible D match to TRBD1 (5 bases). Deletions cut 6 bases from V and 5 bases from J, with 14 bases between. Germline V lookup: CDR1 LNHDA, CDR2 SQIVND (reference sequence). The CDR3 contains 14 residues. CDR3 sequence (DNA): TGTGCCAGTAGGCAGGGTCCAGGGAACAATGAGCAGTTCTTC. Translating it yields CASRQGPGNNEQFF. Together with reference TRBV19 and TRBJ2-1, the CDR3 gives the full variable domain: DGGITQSPKYLFRKEGQNVTLSCEQNLNHDAMYWYRQDPGQGLRLIYYSQIVNDFQKGDIAEGYSVSREKKESFPLTVTSAQKNPTAFYLCASRQGPGNNEQFFGPGTRLTVL.

The V gene is TRBV10-3, the J gene TRBJ2-7; 9 positions match TRBD1. The CDR3 sequence is 14 residues long. V lost 8 bases, J lost 0 bases, and 5 bases stayed unmatched. From germline, CDR1 is ENHRY and CDR2 SYGVKD. The CDR3: CAIAPGQGSYEQYF. Here the CDR3 DNA reads TGTGCCATCGCCCCGGGACAGGGCTCCTACGAGCAGTACTTC.

The chain joins TRBV5-3 to TRBJ1-6; D perhaps matches TRBD1 (6 bases). TRBV5-3 is annotated as an ORF whose role is uncertain. Deletions cut 4 bases from V and 8 bases from J, with 19 bases between. The CDR3 runs to 16 residues. CDR3 coding DNA: TGTGCCAGAAGCCCCCGACAGGAAGGACCCCATTCACCCCTCCACTTT. Translating it yields CARSPRQEGPHSPLHF.

This clone turned up a few times. The rearrangement uses TRBV9 and TRBJ2-7; 7 bases fit TRBD1. The CDR3 totals 17 residues. J was trimmed by 2 bases and V by 1 base; bases with no gene match: 12. Per the germline V gene, CDR1 is SGDLS and CDR2 is YYNGEE. The CDR3 DNA is TGTGCCAGCAGCGTATCTGCATCCGGGACAGCAGCCTACGAGCAGTACTTC. Translated: CASSVSASGTAAYEQYF.

The rearrangement links TRBV5-1 to TRBJ2-3, with TRBD2 identical over 7 bases. The CDR3 contains 16 residues. Trimming removed 3 bases from V and 1 base from J; junction bases left unmatched: 8. Germline V gene lookup returns CDR1 SGHRS and CDR2 YFSETQ. The CDR3 region is CASSWALTSGTDTQYF. CDR3 nucleotides: TGCGCCAGCAGCTGGGCGCTCACTAGCGGCACAGATACGCAGTATTTT.

The rearrangement links TRBV18 to TRBJ1-1; D is ambiguous. Germline CDR1 KGHSH, CDR2 LQKENI. Trimming took off 3 bases at V and 2 bases at J, with 7 bases between the two ends. This CDR3 is built from 13 residues. The CDR3 loop is CASSPPSNTEAFF. CDR3 bases: TGTGCCAGCTCACCGCCCAGTAACACTGAAGCTTTCTTT.

This clone was detected only a few times. The chain couples TRBV12-3 or TRBV12-4 to TRBJ1-1; perhaps TRBD1 as D (5 bases). V lost 11 bases to trimming and J lost 8 bases, with 15 bases between them. The CDR3 is 11 residues long. The CDR3 is CAVSQVHEAFF. The CDR3 DNA reads TGTGCCGTTTCACAGGTCCACGAAGCTTTCTTT.

CDR3 region: CASSRSTSGGGETQYF. CDR3 sequence (DNA): TGCGCCAGCAGCCGCTCTACTAGCGGGGGCGGAGAGACCCAGTACTTC. This chain joins TRBV5-1 and TRBJ2-5; 11 nucleotides align to TRBD2. This CDR3 comprises 16 residues. V was clipped by 4 bases and J by 4 bases; unmatched bases: 9. CDR1 and CDR2 (germline): SGHRS, YFSETQ.

The chain couples TRBV9 to TRBJ2-5; TRBD2 aligns across 8 bases. The CDR3 runs to 16 residues. Germline lookup yields CDR1 SGDLS and CDR2 YYNGEE. With 4 bases clipped from V and 5 bases from J, the junction kept 13 bases outside the gene matches. The CDR3 sequence is CASSSGRELGRETQYF. In DNA form, the CDR3 reads TGTGCCAGCAGCTCCGGGAGGGAGCTGGGGAGGGAGACCCAGTACTTC.